This TCR beta chain appears in the sequencing data of a study of OX40 agonist ivuxolimab in advanced cancers. The wider study: Patients were about 83% male with ages about 23 to 90, mean about 54.

Drawing of blood for sampling happened at baseline, at cycle 4 day 1, and at cycle 7 day 1. TCRdb's copy holds only in-frame clones and misses some; the assay was immunoSEQ multiplex PCR. The table lists tens of thousands of clones, over 85% of them singletons, with over 0.6% in the top ten. Trimming pared 0 bases from V and 4 bases from J, leaving 11 bases between. Looked up from germline, CDR1 is MNHEY and CDR2 is SVGAGI. CDR3 size: 15 residues. The rearrangement joins TRBV6-5 to TRBJ2-3; D possibly corresponds to TRBD1 (5 bases). This TCR was sampled from an adult with an advanced solid tumor such as melanoma, head and neck, liver or kidney cancer. This specimen was CD4+ or CD8+ T cells sorted from blood, taken in a trial of the OX40 agonist ivuxolimab. The CDR3 reads CASSYSQGLADTQYF. In nucleotides, the CDR3 is TGTGCCAGCAGTTACTCCCAGGGTTTGGCAGATACGCAGTATTTT.